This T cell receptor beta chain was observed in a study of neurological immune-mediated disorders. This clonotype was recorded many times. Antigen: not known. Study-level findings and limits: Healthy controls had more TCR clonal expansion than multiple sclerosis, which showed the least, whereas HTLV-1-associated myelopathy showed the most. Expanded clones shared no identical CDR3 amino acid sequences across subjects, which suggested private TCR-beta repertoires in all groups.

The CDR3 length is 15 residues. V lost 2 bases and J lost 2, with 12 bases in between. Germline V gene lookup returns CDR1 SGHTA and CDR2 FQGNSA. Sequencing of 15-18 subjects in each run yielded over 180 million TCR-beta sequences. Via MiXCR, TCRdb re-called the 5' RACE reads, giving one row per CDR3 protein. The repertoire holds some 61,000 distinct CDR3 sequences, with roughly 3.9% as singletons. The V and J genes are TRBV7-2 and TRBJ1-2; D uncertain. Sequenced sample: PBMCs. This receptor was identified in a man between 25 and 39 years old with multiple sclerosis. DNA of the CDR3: TGTGCCAGCAGCTTAATTATGGCAGTAAACTATGGCTACACCTTC. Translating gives CASSLIMAVNYGYTF.